One sample yielded the 28 T cell receptor beta chains listed below, sequenced in a study of T cells in Graves' hyperthyroidism and ophthalmopathy. RNA transcripts gave rise to amplified TCR beta CDR3 regions. First-round RT-PCR of the TCR CDR3 relied on the HTBI primer set. Using its own MiXCR run on the multiplex PCR reads, TCRdb lists one record per CDR3 protein. Counted here are 530,000 or so distinct CDR3 sequences, about 43% occurring once; the ten biggest clones make up around 7.7%. The specimen was peripheral blood or thyroid tissue (not recorded which). The receptors here all came from a woman in her late teens or twenties with Graves' hyperthyroidism.

This clonotype was observed at least ten times. The chain carries TRBV5-1 and TRBJ1-1; a weak D match, TRBD1 (6 bases). V was trimmed by 4 bases and J by 10 bases, leaving 26 bases between them. Germline-derived CDR1 and CDR2 are SGHRS and YFSETQ. The CDR3 covers 16 residues. CDR3 DNA sequence: TGCGCCAGCAGCATTGGCCCCGGGACCTCAAAGGGGGGAGCTTTCTTT. It translates to CASSIGPGTSKGGAFF.

This clonotype was detected a few times. The J gene is TRBJ1-1, the V gene TRBV4-1; tentatively, D is TRBD1 (6 bases). CDR1 and CDR2 from the germline V gene are MGHRA and YSYEKL. The CDR3 consists of 13 residues. Trimming took off 1 base at V and 6 bases at J, with 9 bases between the two ends. The CDR3 loop reads CASSQVRGPEAFF. As DNA, the CDR3 is TGCGCCAGCAGCCAAGTTCGGGGGCCTGAAGCTTTCTTT.

The gene calls are TRBV7-9 and TRBJ2-5; D may be TRBD2 (6 bases). The germline V and J ends were trimmed by 4 bases and 7 bases, with 10 bases remaining between them. The CDR3 sequence is 12 residues long. The V gene's germline CDR1 is SEHNR and CDR2 FQNEAQ (reference sequence). In nucleotides, the CDR3 is TGTGCCAGCAGCTCCAGCGGGCCGACCCAGTACTTC. Translating it yields CASSSSGPTQYF.

This clonotype appeared many times. The CDR3 coding sequence is TGTGCCAGCACGGCGGCCACCTACGAGCAGTACTTC. Amino acid sequence: CASTAATYEQYF. V is TRBV2 and J is TRBJ2-7; D not resolved. The V end was cut by 7 bases, the J end by 2 bases, with 9 bases between. From germline, CDR1 is SNHLY and CDR2 FYNNEI. This CDR3 comprises 12 residues.

This clonotype was seen ten or more times. This chain joins TRBV7-3 and TRBJ1-1; the D is unclear. Germline V gene sequence: CDR1 SGHTA, CDR2 FQGTGA. There are 13 residues in the CDR3. V was clipped by 4 bases and J by 3 bases, with 9 bases between them. The CDR3 nucleotides read TGTGCCAGCAGCTCCCGGCCGGACACTGAAGCTTTCTTT. This gives the protein CASSSRPDTEAFF.

V is TRBV29-1 and J is TRBJ1-1; no definite D call. V shed 6 bases and J shed 7 bases, with 15 bases lying between them. This CDR3 is built from 12 residues. Germline V CDR1 and CDR2: SQVTM, ANQGSEA. The CDR3 sequence: CSVSGLEVEAFF. The CDR3 bases are TGCAGCGTGAGTGGGCTTGAGGTTGAAGCTTTCTTT.

As for this clonotype: Its ends do not fully match the called genes, so a read error is possible. This chain joins TRBV4-1 and TRBJ2-3; unclear D gene. The germline gives CDR1 MGHRA, CDR2 YSYEKL. The CDR3 sequence is 15 residues long. The CDR3 is CASSSGPRSTDTQYF. CDR3 nucleotide sequence: TGTGCCAGCAGCTCTGGACCTAGAAGCACAGATACGCAGTATTTT.

The sample holds many counts of this clonotype. This sequence joins TRBV24-1 and TRBJ1-2, with D possibly matching TRBD1 (6 bases). This CDR3 comprises 13 residues. CDR1 and CDR2 (germline): KGHDR, SFDVKD. The ends were cut back, 5 bases at V and 8 bases at J, with 14 bases in the middle. The CDR3 sequence is CATSGGAETGYTF. In nucleotides, the CDR3 is TGTGCCACCAGTGGGGGGGCTGAAACCGGCTACACCTTC.

In regard to this clonotype: A much larger clone lies a single base off, so this may be a read error. The genes are TRBV5-1 and TRBJ1-6; no clear D gene. Germline values: CDR1 SGHRS, CDR2 YFSETQ. The CDR3 covers 13 residues. The CDR3 sequence: CASATLHNPPLHF. Written as DNA, the CDR3 is TGCGCCAGCGCGACACTCCATAATCCACCCCTCCACTTT.

This sequence joins TRBV2 and TRBJ1-2; perhaps TRBD1 as D (6 bases). Deletions cut 7 bases from V and 8 bases from J, with 14 bases between. The CDR3 has 12 amino acids. Germline V gene sequence: CDR1 SNHLY, CDR2 FYNNEI. DNA for the CDR3: TGTGCCAGCACGTCAGGGGCTGAGGGCTACACCTTC. The encoded protein is CASTSGAEGYTF.

The table lists this clonotype with many counts. The V call is TRBV19, the J call TRBJ2-5; 8 nucleotides agree with TRBD2. V gave up 3 bases and J gave up 5 bases; unmatched junction bases: 8. CDR3 length equals 15 residues. Germline V gene lookup returns CDR1 LNHDA and CDR2 SQIVND (reference sequence). The CDR3 is CASSMLRGVGETQYF. The CDR3, as DNA: TGTGCCAGTAGTATGTTGCGGGGGGTTGGGGAGACCCAGTACTTC.

This clonotype was picked up many times. The V gene is TRBV9, the J gene TRBJ1-2, with a possible D match to TRBD1 (5 bases). This CDR3 region has 14 residues. In germline, CDR1 is SGDLS, CDR2 YYNGEE. Trimming cost V 4 bases and J 8 bases, with 18 bases left between them. CDR3 sequence reads: CASSPFSQGYGYTF. The CDR3 region has the DNA TGTGCCAGCAGCCCCTTCAGTCAGGGATACGGCTACACCTTC.

This clonotype was seen repeatedly, ten times or more. The J gene is TRBJ1-1, the V gene TRBV29-1; the D is unclear. The CDR3 is 13 amino acids. CDR1 and CDR2 (germline): SQVTM, ANQGSEA. Trimming took 1 base from V and 10 from J, leaving 16 bases between them. The DNA for the CDR3 is TGCAGCGTTGAAGTCTATACCGTCGGTGGAGCTTTCTTT. It is translated as CSVEVYTVGGAFF.

The chain links TRBV7-9 to TRBJ1-4; weak D call: TRBD1 (6 bases). V was trimmed by 5 bases and J by 7 bases, leaving 17 bases between them. The CDR3 extends over 15 amino acids. CDR1 is SEHNR, CDR2 FQNEAQ, per germline (reference sequence). CDR3 DNA: TGTGCCAGCAGCCGGACCCCCAGGGGAGGTGAAAAACTGTTTTTT. Protein sequence: CASSRTPRGGEKLFF.

This clonotype was found many times. V usage is TRBV9 and J usage is TRBJ2-7; 10 bases line up with TRBD1. Germline trimming cut 4 bases from V and 3 bases from J; bases unmatched to any gene: 4. Germline V CDR1 and CDR2: SGDLS, YYNGEE. The CDR3 spans 14 residues. CDR3 nucleotides: TGTGCCAGCAGCAAACGGACAGGGGGCTACGAGCAGTACTTC. Protein product: CASSKRTGGYEQYF. Full variable domain (remainder filled in from reference TRBV9 and TRBJ2-7): DSGVTQTPKHLITATGQRVTLRCSPRSGDLSVYWYQQSLDQGLQFLIQYYNGEERAKGNILERFSAQQFPDLHSELNLSSLELGDSALYFCASSKRTGGYEQYFGPGTRLTVT.

This clonotype appeared a few times. This rearrangement joins TRBV18 to TRBJ2-2; tentatively, D is TRBD1 (5 bases). The V end lost 0 bases, the J end lost 7 bases, and 12 bases lay between the germline ends. The CDR3 extends over 15 amino acids. The germline V gene has CDR1 KGHSH and CDR2 LQKENI. CDR3 DNA sequence: TGTGCCAGCTCACCACCTTCGGTCAGGGTCGGGGAGCTGTTTTTT. Its translation is CASSPPSVRVGELFF.

The chain is built from TRBV19 and TRBJ2-7; D gene ambiguous. The assigned J gene may be wrong: the sequence end matches TRBJ2-1 better. This CDR3 has 12 amino acids. CDR1 and CDR2 from the germline V gene are LNHDA and SQIVND (reference sequence). CDR3 amino acids: CASSWSGGEQFF. CDR3 DNA sequence: TGTGCCAGTAGTTGGTCGGGCGGTGAGCAGTTCTTC.

This clonotype has at least ten counts. The genes are TRBV7-9 and TRBJ2-7; tentative D call: TRBD1 (6 bases). Trimming pared 5 bases from V and 2 bases from J, leaving 16 bases between. In germline, CDR1 is SEHNR, CDR2 FQNEAQ (reference sequence). This CDR3 has 15 residues. The CDR3 sequence: CASSAAPGQAYEQYF. The CDR3 DNA follows: TGTGCCAGCAGCGCAGCTCCGGGACAAGCCTACGAGCAGTACTTC.

The genes are TRBV2 and TRBJ2-1, with D perhaps TRBD2 (6 bases). V lost 7 bases to trimming and J lost 2 bases, with 9 bases between them. The CDR3 contains 13 residues. Germline V gene sequence: CDR1 SNHLY, CDR2 FYNNEI. The CDR3 here is CASMGGTYNEQFF. For the CDR3, the DNA is TGTGCCAGCATGGGGGGTACCTACAATGAGCAGTTCTTC.

Of note for this clonotype: This may be a read error, as it is one base from a much larger clone. The chain links TRBV7-9 to TRBJ2-5; weak D call: TRBD1 (6 bases). Germline V lookup: CDR1 SEHNR, CDR2 FQNEAQ (reference sequence). The CDR3 consists of 14 residues. Trimming stripped 1 base from V and 5 bases from J, with 11 bases between. The CDR3 is CASSLDRVSETQYF. Here the CDR3 DNA reads TGTGCCAGCAGCTTAGACAGGGTTTCGGAGACCCAGTACTTC.

This clonotype was detected many times. This chain uses TRBV4-2 with TRBJ2-5; D tentatively fits TRBD1 or TRBD2 (6 bases each). The CDR3 runs 14 residues. V dropped 2 bases and J dropped 4 bases, with 11 bases sitting between them. The V gene's germline CDR1 is LGHNA and CDR2 YNFKEQ. The CDR3 DNA sequence: TGTGCCAGCAGCCAATTCGGGGGCAGAGAGACCCAGTACTTC. This encodes CASSQFGGRETQYF.

This clonotype showed up many times. The gene calls are TRBV20-1 and TRBJ2-7; 12 nucleotides match TRBD2. Germline-derived CDR1 and CDR2 are DFQATT and SNEGSKA (reference sequence). This CDR3 region has 16 residues. After removal of 1 base from V and 2 bases from J, the junction contained 6 bases not matched to a gene. Here the CDR3 reads CSARGASGREAYEQYF. The CDR3 region has the DNA TGCAGTGCTAGAGGGGCTAGCGGGAGGGAAGCCTACGAGCAGTACTTC.

In this sample, this clonotype turned up many times. CDR3 amino acids: CASSHDPEVPLHF. The DNA of the CDR3 is TGTGCCAGTAGTCACGACCCGGAGGTGCCCCTCCACTTT. V and J are TRBV19 and TRBJ1-6; D remains ambiguous. The germline V gene encodes CDR1 LNHDA and CDR2 SQIVND (reference sequence). Trimming pared 5 bases from V and 13 bases from J, leaving 15 bases between. The CDR3 is 13 residues long.

The rearrangement links TRBV5-6 to TRBJ2-5; D is possibly TRBD1 (6 bases). The CDR3 contains 13 residues. CDR1 SGHDT and CDR2 YYEEEE come from the germline V gene. Deletions cut 0 bases from V and 9 bases from J, with 12 bases between. CDR3 protein: CASSLGDWGPQYF. CDR3 coding DNA: TGTGCCAGCAGCTTGGGGGATTGGGGGCCCCAGTACTTC.

This chain links TRBV24-1 with TRBJ2-7; a possible D gene is TRBD1 (5 bases). The V gene lost 6 bases and the J gene lost 7 bases, with 21 bases spanning the gap. The CDR3 totals 15 residues. CDR1 KGHDR and CDR2 SFDVKD come from the germline V gene. Here the CDR3 DNA reads TGTGCCACCAGTCCGGCAGGGTGGGGCACCGGGGAGCAGTACTTC. This codes for CATSPAGWGTGEQYF.

CDR3 nucleotides: TGTGCCAGCAGCACGACGACTAGCGGGAGTTCCTACGAGCAGTACTTC. Its translation: CASSTTTSGSSYEQYF. The chain combines TRBV7-9 with TRBJ2-7; 12 bases align to TRBD2. V lost 5 bases to trimming and J lost 1 base; unmatched junction nucleotides: 6. This CDR3 has 16 amino acids. Germline-derived CDR1 and CDR2 are SEHNR and FQNEAQ (reference sequence).

This clonotype was counted between two and nine times. The rearrangement joins TRBV5-4 to TRBJ2-7; no clear D. Between the trimmed V and J ends, which lost 2 bases and 9 bases, there was a span of 9 bases. Germline CDR1 is SGHNT and CDR2 is YYREEE (reference sequence). CDR3 length: 11 residues. CDR3 residues: CASSLGAPQYF. Written as DNA, the CDR3 is TGTGCCAGCAGCTTAGGAGCGCCGCAGTACTTC.

This clonotype appeared many times. The chain joins TRBV2 to TRBJ1-4; weak D call: TRBD1 (6 bases). V lost 8 bases to trimming and J lost 12 bases, with 16 bases between them. This CDR3 has 12 amino acids. Germline V lookup: CDR1 SNHLY, CDR2 FYNNEI. As DNA, the CDR3 is TGTGCCAGCTCAGGGGTTAATCCAGAACTGTTTTTT. The encoded protein is CASSGVNPELFF.